The T cell receptor (beta chain) described here comes from a study of CD8 T cells in Susac syndrome. V shed 3 bases, J shed 6 bases, and the junction held 3 bases outside the gene matches. This CDR3 region has 13 residues. The authors negatively isolated CD8+ and CD4+ T cells and FACS-enriched TEMRA cells. Random hexamers primed reverse transcription of about 0.5 to 1 ug RNA. MiXCR was run by TCRdb on the immunoSEQ multiplex PCR reads, yielding one entry per CDR3 protein. The data contain 120,000 or so distinct CDR3 sequences, roughly 96% of them singletons. The chain couples TRBV12-3 or TRBV12-4 to TRBJ2-7; the match to TRBD1 covers 9 bases. Sequencing used CD4+ T cells from PBMCs. The clonotype was recovered from a human donor in good health. CDR3 nucleotide sequence: TGTGCCAGCAGTTTTGACAGGGGGTCCGAGCAGTACTTC. Encoded protein: CASSFDRGSEQYF.